The rows below give T cell receptor beta chains drawn from one sample of a study of radiation and T cells in renal cell carcinoma. Assay used: immunoSEQ multiplex PCR; TCRdb lists only in-frame clones, some missing. The data contain roughly 100,000 clones, approximately 86% of them singletons. Sequencing used blood, obtained from a patient whose treatment included radiotherapy and nephrectomy. Receptors were obtained from a man aged 45-65 years with renal cell carcinoma. The CDR3 runs from the conserved cysteine through the conserved F or W. The order of the fields is V gene, J gene, clone size, D gene, CDR3 DNA, CDR3 protein. D genes are given only for firm matches. Only some rows state a clone size, as once, few, many or a class for expanded clones.

>TRBV6-1|TRBJ2-1|NA|TRBD2
TGTGCCAGCAGTGTCTGGCGGGAGGACCCTCTCTTCTCCTACAATGAGCAGTTCTTC
CASSVWREDPLFSYNEQFF
>TRBV6-1|TRBJ1-2|NA|TRBD1
TGTGCCAGCAGTGCCGGGACAGGGGGCAGGTATGGCTACACCTTC
CASSAGTGGRYGYTF
>TRBV6-1|TRBJ1-1|NA|NA
TGTGCCAGCAGTGTTAACACTGAAGCTTTCTTT
CASSVNTEAFF
>TRBV5-1|TRBJ2-5|NA|NA
TGCGCCAGCAGTCCGACAGCAAACCCACAAGAGACCCAGTACTTC
CASSPTANPQETQYF
>TRBV4-2|TRBJ2-5|NA|NA
TGTGCCAGCAGCCAAGGGCGACAGGCAGAGACCCAGTACTTC
CASSQGRQAETQYF
>TRBV5-4|TRBJ1-5|NA|NA
TGTGCCAGCAGCTTGGCCAAGGGGTGGGATAGCAATCAGCCCCAGCATTTT
CASSLAKGWDSNQPQHF
>TRBV4-1|TRBJ2-2|NA|TRBD2
TGCGCCAGCAGCCAAGAACGGGGTGGACTAGCGGGGAGAGAAACCGGGGAGCTGTTTTTT
CASSQERGGLAGRETGELFF
>TRBV2|TRBJ1-1|NA|NA
TGTGCCAGCGTTGGGGGTCCCGGAGCTTTCTTT
CASVGGPGAFF
>TRBV28|TRBJ1-2|NA|NA
TGTGCCAGCAGTTTAGAGTACGGACCCTATGGCTACACCTTC
CASSLEYGPYGYTF
>TRBV19|TRBJ2-1|NA|TRBD2
TGTGCCAGTACCGGGACTAGCCCCAGCCTGAAGTTCTACAATGAGCAGTTCTTC
CASTGTSPSLKFYNEQFF
>TRBV5-6|TRBJ1-2|once|NA
TGTGCCAGCAGCTTGGAAGCTTCGGGGAGCTATGGCTACACCTTC
CASSLEASGSYGYTF
>TRBV5-1|TRBJ2-2|NA|NA
TGCGCCAGCAGCGTCCAGGGTGCCGGGGAGCTGTTTTTT
CASSVQGAGELFF
>TRBV9|TRBJ2-1|NA|TRBD2
TGTGCCAGCAGCGCCCAGGGCAGGGAGGGTGGCAATGAGCAGTTCTTC
CASSAQGREGGNEQFF
>TRBV29-1|TRBJ2-5|NA|NA
TGCAGCGTTGTGCCAGCGCCGACGGGGACCCAGTACTTC
CSVVPAPTGTQYF
>TRBV23-1|TRBJ2-3|NA|TRBD2
TGCGCCAGCAGTCAATCGACTAGCGGGGGGCCGGGCACAGATACGCAGTATTTT
CASSQSTSGGPGTDTQYF
>TRBV18|TRBJ1-2|NA|NA
TGTGCCAGCTCACCATCTTACGAGGGGAACCTTCGCGGCTATGGCTACACCTTC
CASSPSYEGNLRGYGYTF